This TCR beta chain was captured by sequencing in a study of T cells in Graves' hyperthyroidism and ophthalmopathy. Regions amplified from RNA transcripts were the TCR beta CDR3 regions. Researchers ran a first-round RT-PCR on the TCR CDR3 using the HTBI primer set. One entry per CDR3 protein results from TCRdb running MiXCR on the multiplex PCR reads. The sample has around 690,000 distinct CDR3 sequences; 17% are singletons. CDR3 length: 16 residues. CDR1 DFQATT and CDR2 SNEGSKA come from the germline V gene (reference sequence). The J segment lost 0 bases and the V segment lost 4 bases, leaving 7 bases of the junction unmatched.

Sequences were obtained from blood. The origin of this receptor is a man aged 50-59 years with Graves' hyperthyroidism. The chain carries TRBV20-1 and TRBJ2-7, with TRBD2 matching over 12 bases. DNA of the CDR3: TGCAGTGCTACGGGACTAGCGGGCCGATTCTCCTACGAGCAGTACTTC. Translating it yields CSATGLAGRFSYEQYF.